A single sample gave rise to the 28 T cell receptor beta chains below, sequenced in a study of read filtering for tumor transcriptome and immune sequencing. From about 400 ng of RNA, a library with molecular barcoded alpha/delta and beta/gamma adaptors was made. TCRdb re-called the reads through MiXCR, storing one row per CDR3 protein. Of roughly 130,000 distinct CDR3 sequences in the sample, about an eighth were seen once. Sequencing was performed on a population of CD138-negative cells sorted from bone marrow. The receptors here all came from a donor at least 40 years old with multiple myeloma.

This clonotype was counted at least ten times. In nucleotides, the CDR3 is TGTGCCAGCAGCCCGGTCGAGACAGGCAACGGGGAGCTGTTTTTT. This sequence encodes CASSPVETGNGELFF. This chain connects TRBV7-9 to TRBJ2-2; D possibly corresponds to TRBD1 (6 bases). The germline gives CDR1 SEHNR, CDR2 FQNEAQ (reference sequence). The CDR3 spans 15 residues. The V gene lost 5 bases and the J gene lost 7 bases, with 17 bases spanning the gap.

This clonotype has more than one count but fewer than ten. The chain employs TRBV19 and TRBJ2-3; TRBD1 matches at 9 bases. CDR1 LNHDA and CDR2 SQIVND come from the germline V gene (reference sequence). Losses at the gene ends were 5 bases for V and 2 bases for J; bases not matched to a gene: 8. This CDR3 has 16 residues. The CDR3 region has the DNA TGTGCCAGTAGTTCTTTGACAGGGGGAGACACAGATACGCAGTATTTT. As protein: CASSSLTGGDTDTQYF.

Ten or more counts support this clonotype. The CDR3 spells CASSLTTSSQETQYF. The CDR3 nucleotides are TGCGCCAGCAGCCTGACGACTAGCTCCCAAGAGACCCAGTACTTC. The gene calls are TRBV5-1 and TRBJ2-5; 7 nucleotides match TRBD2. This CDR3 contains 15 residues. The germline gives CDR1 SGHRS, CDR2 YFSETQ. V lost 4 bases to trimming and J lost 1 base; unmatched junction nucleotides: 7.

With respect to this clonotype: The junction does not match germline at one end; this may be a read error. The chain uses TRBV2 and TRBJ2-1; possibly TRBD1 for D (5 bases). This CDR3 region has 16 residues. Germline V lookup: CDR1 SNHLY, CDR2 FYNNEI. CDR3 DNA sequence: TGTGCCAGCAGACCCCGGACACGCGGTGCCTACAATGAGCAGTTGTTC. Its protein is CASRPRTRGAYNEQLF. The full variable domain, completed using reference TRBV2 and TRBJ2-1, is EPEVTQTPSHQVTQMGQEVILRCVPISNHLYFYWYRQILGQKVEFLVSFYNNEISEKSEIFDDQFSVERPDGSNFTLKIRSTKLEDSAMYFCASRPRTRGAYNEQLFGPGTRLTVL.

Only a few counts were recorded for this clonotype. A much larger clone differs by one base, so this may be a read error. The V and J genes are TRBV28 and TRBJ2-7; D may match TRBD1 or TRBD2 (5 bases each). Between the trimmed V and J ends, which lost 8 bases and 0 bases, there was a span of 17 bases. The CDR3 sequence is 15 residues long. In germline, CDR1 is MDHEN, CDR2 SYDVKM. In DNA form, the CDR3 reads TGTGCCAGCGGTTCCGGGACGGAGAGCTCCTACGAGCAGTACTTC. Amino acid sequence: CASGSGTESSYEQYF.

The chain couples TRBV6-1 to TRBJ2-3; unclear D gene. V dropped 4 bases and J dropped 1 base, with 3 bases sitting between them. The CDR3 totals 12 residues. The germline V gene encodes CDR1 MNHNS and CDR2 SASEGT. In DNA form, the CDR3 reads TGTGCCAGCAGTGGAGGCACAGATACGCAGTATTTT. Translating gives CASSGGTDTQYF.

Comments on this clonotype: Sequence at one end of the junction differs from germline and may be a read error. This sequence joins TRBV25-1 and TRBJ1-5; possibly TRBD1 for D (5 bases). The CDR3 has 15 amino acids. The germline V gene encodes CDR1 MGHDK and CDR2 SYGVNS. The CDR3 is CASRESAGHNQPQHF. The CDR3 bases are TGTGCCAGCAGAGAATCCGCAGGGCACAATCAGCCCCAGCATTTT.

Many counts were recorded for this clonotype. CDR3 DNA sequence: TGTGCTAGTGCCCCGTCCCCCGTGAACACTGAAGCTTTCTTT. It codes for CASAPSPVNTEAFF. The chain couples TRBV12-5 to TRBJ1-1, with D unresolved. The germline V gene encodes CDR1 LGHNT and CDR2 FRNRAP. V lost 7 bases and J 0 bases, leaving 12 bases between the germline ends. CDR3 length equals 14 residues.

To note about this clonotype: Being one base from a much bigger clone, this may be a read error. The genes are TRBV5-1 and TRBJ1-2; tentatively, D is TRBD1 (5 bases). Germline V gives CDR1 SGHRS, CDR2 YFSETQ. There are 15 residues in the CDR3. The V gene lost 5 bases and the J gene lost 8 bases, with 22 bases spanning the gap. CDR3 DNA sequence: TGCGCCAGCAGTTTCCTCACAGTGACAGCTTCCGGCTACACCTTC. Translated, it gives CASSFLTVTASGYTF.

About this clonotype itself: This may be a read error, as it is one base from a much larger clone. The chain employs TRBV29-1 and TRBJ2-2; weak D call: TRBD1 (5 bases). The germline CDR1 and CDR2 sequences are SQVTM and ANQGSEA. This CDR3 is 13 amino acids long. This CDR3 reads CSVGAGFTEELFF. In nucleotides, the CDR3 is TGCAGCGTTGGAGCAGGGTTCACCGAGGAGCTGTTTTTT.

The chain uses TRBV5-1 and TRBJ1-4; D is undetermined. Germline V gene sequence: CDR1 SGHRS, CDR2 YFSETQ. The CDR3 is made up of 13 amino acids. V lost 4 bases, J lost 7 bases, and 11 bases lay in between. CDR3 protein: CASSQDNFEKLFF. CDR3 coding DNA: TGCGCCAGCAGCCAAGACAATTTTGAAAAACTGTTTTTT.

This clonotype was recorded once. A read error may explain this, as a much larger clone is one base away. The chain is built from TRBV12-3 or TRBV12-4 and TRBJ1-1, with a possible D match to TRBD1 (6 bases). The CDR3 has 14 amino acids. For the CDR3, the DNA is TGTGCCAGCAGACCGATACAGGGTAGCACTGAAGCTTCCTTT. Amino acid sequence: CASRPIQGSTEASF.

This clonotype was detected many times. The chain carries TRBV29-1 and TRBJ2-5, with D possibly being TRBD1 (6 bases). The V gene lost 8 bases and the J gene lost 1 base, with 11 bases spanning the gap. The germline V gene encodes CDR1 SQVTM and CDR2 ANQGSEA. The CDR3 is 12 residues long. The DNA of the CDR3 is TGCAGCTCGCAGGGGAGCCAAGAGACCCAGTACTTC. Amino acid sequence: CSSQGSQETQYF.

The table lists this clonotype with a few counts. The J gene is TRBJ2-3, the V gene TRBV18, with TRBD1 matching 10 bases. The CDR3 extends over 16 amino acids. Germline V gives CDR1 KGHSH, CDR2 LQKENI. With V trimmed by 5 bases and J by 8 bases, 13 bases remained unmatched. CDR3 sequence: CASSTRGQGPEGTQYF. The CDR3 nucleotides read TGTGCCAGCTCAACCAGGGGACAGGGGCCCGAAGGTACGCAGTATTTT. Supplemented by reference TRBV18 and TRBJ2-3, the full variable domain reads NAGVMQNPRHLVRRRGQEARLRCSPMKGHSHVYWYRQLPEEGLKFMVYLQKENIIDESGMPKERFSAEFPKEGPSILRIQQVVRGDSAAYFCASSTRGQGPEGTQYFGPGTRLTVL.

To note about this clonotype: A much larger clone lies a single base off, so this may be a read error. The V gene is TRBV20-1, the J gene TRBJ1-1; D uncertain. V lost 5 bases and J 1 base, leaving 11 bases between the germline ends. This CDR3 region has 13 residues. The germline gives CDR1 DFQATT, CDR2 SNEGSKA (reference sequence). For the CDR3, the DNA is TGCAGTGCTCGCTCGGCACCGAACACTGAAGCTTTCTTT. Amino acids: CSARSAPNTEAFF.

Comment on this clonotype: Given a much more abundant clone one base away, this may be a read error. The V and J genes are TRBV4-1 and TRBJ2-7, with D tentatively TRBD2 (5 bases). V lost 0 bases to trimming and J lost 0 bases, with 15 bases between them. The CDR3 is 17 amino acids. CDR1 MGHRA and CDR2 YSYEKL come from the germline V gene. CDR3 sequence: CASSQDRGRGSSYEQYF. The CDR3 nucleotides are TGCGCCAGCAGCCAAGATCGGGGTAGAGGTAGCTCCTACGAGCAGTACTTC.

This clonotype was detected many times. This chain links TRBV12-2 with TRBJ1-5. TRBV12-2 is a known pseudogene. This CDR3 has 15 amino acids. The CDR3 reads CASRFLPACNQPQHF. The CDR3 DNA is TGTGCAAGTCGCTTTCTGCCAGCCTGCAATCAGCCCCAGCATTTT.

This clonotype was seen at least ten times. CDR3 coding DNA: TGTGCCAGCAGCAGAAGACAGGGTAGCACTGAAGCTTTCTTT. It translates to CASSRRQGSTEAFF. The V and J genes are TRBV7-6 and TRBJ1-1; 7 nucleotides agree with TRBD1. Germline lookup yields CDR1 SGHVS and CDR2 FNYEAQ. Trimming cost V 5 bases and J 4 bases; bases outside gene matches: 7. This CDR3 has 14 amino acids.

This clonotype has at least ten counts. The rearrangement links TRBV29-1 to TRBJ1-4; D might be TRBD1 (5 bases). Trimming took 2 bases from V and 1 from J, leaving 5 bases between them. This CDR3 is 13 amino acids long. In germline, CDR1 is SQVTM, CDR2 ANQGSEA. CDR3 sequence reads: CSVEQGTNEKLFF. CDR3 bases: TGCAGCGTTGAACAGGGAACTAATGAAAAACTGTTTTTT.

The rearrangement joins TRBV2 to TRBJ2-1; D is unclear. This CDR3 spans 11 amino acids. Trimming pared 2 bases from V and 9 bases from J, leaving 5 bases between. The V gene's germline CDR1 is SNHLY and CDR2 FYNNEI. The CDR3 DNA follows: TGTGCCAGCAGTGAACTAAGTGAGCAGTTCTTC. Its protein product is CASSELSEQFF.

About this clonotype: Just one base apart from a much larger clone, this may be a read error. The chain combines TRBV3-1 with TRBJ1-5, with D uncertain. The CDR3 is 14 amino acids. From germline, CDR1 is LGHDT and CDR2 YNNKEL (reference sequence). CDR3 residues: CVSSQDIGNQPQHF. Written as DNA, the CDR3 is TGTGTCAGCAGCCAAGATATCGGCAATCAGCCCCAGCATTTT.

A word on this clonotype: This may arise from a read error, as a much more abundant clone is one base away. The chain recombines TRBV7-8 with TRBJ1-1; the D is unclear. The V gene's germline CDR1 is SGHVS and CDR2 FQNEAQ. This CDR3 spans 13 amino acids. CDR3 loop: CASGLRREAEAFF. The CDR3 DNA follows: TGTGCCAGCGGCTTACGGAGAGAGGCTGAAGCTTTCTTT.

This clonotype showed up many times. The chain employs TRBV15 and TRBJ2-1, with D uncertain. The CDR3 spans 15 residues. Deletions cut 5 bases from V and 0 bases from J, with 11 bases between. The germline V gene encodes CDR1 LNHNV and CDR2 YYDKDF (reference sequence). The CDR3 loop reads CATSPNLGSYNEQFF. The CDR3 DNA follows: TGTGCCACCAGCCCCAATTTAGGCTCCTACAATGAGCAGTTCTTC.

The sample holds many counts of this clonotype. The chain has TRBV21-1 and TRBJ2-3; TRBD1, the D gene given by the table, was not confirmed from the DNA. TRBV21-1 is reported as a pseudogene. CDR3 length equals 17 residues. The CDR3 sequence is CASTPGRRVHITDTQYF. The CDR3 DNA is TGTGCCAGCACCCCGGGGAGAAGAGTACATATCACAGATACGCAGTATTTT.

With regard to this clonotype: Just one base apart from a much larger clone, this may be a read error. V is TRBV11-2 and J is TRBJ2-1; maybe TRBD2 (5 bases). The CDR3 totals 13 residues. Germline assignment: CDR1 SGHAT and CDR2 FQNNGV. V lost 1 base and J lost 9, with 10 bases in between. The CDR3 region is CASSLVPGSEQFF. CDR3 DNA sequence: TGTGCCAGCAGCTTAGTTCCGGGGAGTGAGCAGTTCTTC.

This clonotype has at least ten counts. V is TRBV9 and J is TRBJ2-1; D gene ambiguous. This CDR3 is built from 14 residues. Trimming pared 4 bases from V and 5 bases from J, leaving 13 bases between. Per germline, CDR1 SGDLS and CDR2 YYNGEE. CDR3: CASSSPGLNNEQFF. The CDR3 region has the DNA TGTGCCAGCAGCTCCCCCGGATTAAACAATGAGCAGTTCTTC.

This clonotype was recorded at least ten times. V is TRBV28 and J is TRBJ1-4; D is undetermined. The CDR3 totals 15 residues. Deletions cut 3 bases from V and 0 bases from J, with 8 bases between. Germline-derived CDR1 and CDR2 are MDHEN and SYDVKM. The CDR3 is CASSFATTTNEKLFF. The CDR3 nucleotides read TGTGCCAGCAGTTTCGCAACAACAACTAATGAAAAACTGTTTTTT.

In its sample, this clonotype was seen many times. This chain joins TRBV29-1 and TRBJ2-7, with D tentatively TRBD1 (5 bases). Trimming pared 4 bases from V and 1 base from J, leaving 11 bases between. Germline CDR1 and CDR2: SQVTM and ANQGSEA. The length of the CDR3 is 13 residues. As DNA, the CDR3 is TGCAGCGTTGTCAGGGTCGGGTCCTACGAGCAGTACTTC. As protein: CSVVRVGSYEQYF.